A selection of T cell receptor beta chains follows, all from one sample in a study of T-cell reconstitution after alpha-beta-depleted transplantation in children. One entry per CDR3 protein, called by TCRdb with MiXCR from the PCR reads. The data hold 250,000 to 350,000 distinct CDR3 sequences, with approximately 9.8% observed a single time. Sequencing used PBMCs from the stem cell graft donor, obtained from the stem cell graft. These receptors originate from a human donor who donated a stem cell graft to a child with SCID. Each CDR3 is given with its conserved first and last residue. D genes are given only for firm matches. Size is stated for part of the rows, as once, few or many counts, or as a class when the clone is expanded.

d_call	clone_size	j_call	v_call	cdr3_aa	cdr3_nt
.	many	TRBJ2-1	TRBV5-1	CASRSGNNEQFF	TGCGCCAGCAGAAGCGGCAACAATGAGCAGTTCTTC
.	few	TRBJ1-2	TRBV9	CASSVARGAVYGYTF	TGTGCCAGCAGCGTAGCAAGGGGCGCCGTCTATGGCTACACCTTC
.	.	TRBJ2-7	TRBV20-1	CSARDLNSAGREQYF	TGCAGTGCTAGAGATCTGAATTCGGCGGGTAGGGAGCAGTACTTC
TRBD1	.	TRBJ2-1	TRBV12-3/TRBV12-4	CASRKGQGGLLDEQFF	TGTGCCAGCAGGAAGGGACAGGGGGGGCTGTTGGATGAGCAGTTCTTC
.	few	TRBJ2-5	TRBV7-9	CAFSTSGAQETQYF	TGTGCCTTCTCGACTTCGGGGGCGCAAGAGACCCAGTACTTC
TRBD1	few	TRBJ2-2	TRBV5-1	CASSFLGGTGGSGELFF	TGCGCCAGCAGCTTCCTAGGAGGGACAGGGGGTTCCGGGGAGCTGTTTTTT
.	.	TRBJ1-1	TRBV12-3/TRBV12-4	CASSFLGETEAFF	TGTGCCAGCAGTTTTTTAGGGGAGACTGAAGCTTTCTTT
.	few	TRBJ2-2	TRBV5-5	CASSLYWGVTGELFF	TGTGCCAGCAGCTTATACTGGGGGGTCACCGGGGAGCTGTTTTTT
.	few	TRBJ2-5	TRBV20-1	CSPRGPGGTQYF	TGCAGTCCCCGTGGGCCCGGGGGGACCCAGTACTTC
.	many	TRBJ2-3	TRBV5-6	CASSWDGARADTDTQYF	TGTGCCAGCAGTTGGGACGGGGCCAGGGCCGACACAGATACGCAGTATTTT
.	.	TRBJ1-3	TRBV2	CASRRDTSSGNTIYF	TGTGCCAGCAGGAGGGACACGAGCTCTGGAAACACCATATATTTT
.	.	TRBJ2-3	TRBV7-3	CASSLISSTDTQYF	TGTGCCAGCAGCTTAATCTCTAGCACAGATACGCAGTATTTT
.	few	TRBJ2-7	TRBV20-1	CSARRTSSYEQYF	TGCAGTGCTAGGAGGACAAGCTCCTACGAGCAGTACTTC
.	.	TRBJ2-7	TRBV7-8	CASSAQVGGLYEQYF	TGTGCCAGCAGCGCGCAGGTGGGCGGTCTCTACGAGCAGTACTTC
TRBD1	many	TRBJ1-5	TRBV12-3/TRBV12-4	CASSVGQGLDQPQHF	TGTGCCAGCAGTGTGGGACAGGGTCTCGATCAGCCCCAGCATTTT